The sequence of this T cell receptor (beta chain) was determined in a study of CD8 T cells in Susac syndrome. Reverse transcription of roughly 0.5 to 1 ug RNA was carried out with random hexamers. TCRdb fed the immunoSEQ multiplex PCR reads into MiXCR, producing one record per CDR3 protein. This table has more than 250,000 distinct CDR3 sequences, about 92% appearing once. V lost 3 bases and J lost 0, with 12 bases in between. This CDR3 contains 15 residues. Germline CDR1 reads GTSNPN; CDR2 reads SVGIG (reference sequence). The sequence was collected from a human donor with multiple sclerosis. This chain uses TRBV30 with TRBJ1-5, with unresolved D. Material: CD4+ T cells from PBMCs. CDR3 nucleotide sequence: TGTGCCTGGAGCCCTAGGGCACTTAGCAATCAGCCCCAGCATTTT. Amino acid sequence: CAWSPRALSNQPQHF.